The 18 T cell receptor beta chains reported below all come from one sample, sequenced in a study of shared T cell receptors in the human thymus. TCRdb's table, derived via immunoSEQ multiplex PCR, lists solely in-frame clones and lacks some. Among hundreds of thousands of clones, just under 95% were seen once, and the ten largest hold approximately 0.02%. What was sequenced was thymocytes. Receptors were obtained from a human donor.

V is TRBV28 and J is TRBJ2-1, with TRBD2 matching 14 bases. There are 16 residues in the CDR3. Germline CDR1 MDHEN, CDR2 SYDVKM. Losses at the gene ends were 6 bases for V and 7 bases for J; bases not matched to a gene: 8. The CDR3 DNA follows: TGTGCCAGCAGCTCGGGACTAGCGGGAGACGGAAATGAGCAGTTCTTC. As protein: CASSSGLAGDGNEQFF.

The genes are TRBV15 and TRBJ2-7, with 8 bases matching TRBD1. With V trimmed by 5 bases and J by 4 bases, 10 bases remained unmatched. Germline-derived CDR1 and CDR2 are LNHNV and YYDKDF (reference sequence). CDR3 length equals 15 residues. The CDR3 DNA is TGTGCCACCAGCCCCGCAGGGGGCGATAAGTACGAGCAGTACTTC. Translated, it gives CATSPAGGDKYEQYF.

The chain is built from TRBV29-1 and TRBJ2-5; D might be TRBD2 (5 bases). V lost 5 bases and J lost 5, with 15 bases in between. This CDR3 has 13 amino acids. The germline CDR1 and CDR2 sequences are SQVTM and ANQGSEA. The CDR3 DNA is TGCAGCGTTCCAATTCGGGGTCGGGAGACCCAGTACTTC. Its protein product is CSVPIRGRETQYF.

CDR3 sequence (DNA): TGCGCCAGCAGCCCAAAAACCCACGGACCCCGACTAGTTCTAGAGGGCTACACCTTC. Its protein product is CASSPKTHGPRLVLEGYTF. The chain links TRBV5-1 to TRBJ1-2, with D hard to call. The germline gives CDR1 SGHRS, CDR2 YFSETQ. The CDR3 covers 19 residues. V was cut by 4 bases and J by 8 bases, with 33 bases left in between.

The chain recombines TRBV6-1 with TRBJ1-5, with 8 bases fitting TRBD1. V shed 2 bases, J shed 3 bases, and the junction held 6 bases outside the gene matches. Germline CDR1 is MNHNS and CDR2 is SASEGT. This CDR3 comprises 16 residues. The CDR3 reads CASSETDRGDNQPQHF. The CDR3 coding sequence is TGTGCCAGCAGTGAAACCGACAGGGGAGACAATCAGCCCCAGCATTTT.

This clone was counted a single time. This chain joins TRBV28 and TRBJ2-4, with D perhaps matching TRBD2 (5 bases). Germline V lookup: CDR1 MDHEN, CDR2 SYDVKM. Trimming took 6 bases from V and 0 from J, leaving 15 bases between them. The CDR3 contains 16 residues. Written as DNA, the CDR3 is TGTGCCAGCAGGACGGCTAGCTCAAAAGCCAAAAACATTCAGTACTTC. It yields the protein CASRTASSKAKNIQYF.

This sequence joins TRBV6-5 and TRBJ1-1; weak D call: TRBD1 (5 bases). Per the germline V gene, CDR1 is MNHEY and CDR2 is SVGAGI. V lost 6 bases, J lost 0 bases, and 11 bases lay in between. This CDR3 is 14 amino acids long. CDR3 bases: TGTGCCAGCAGAATACAGGCTATGAACACTGAAGCTTTCTTT. Its protein product is CASRIQAMNTEAFF.

The chain employs TRBV11-1 and TRBJ2-5; D might be TRBD2 (6 bases). This CDR3 comprises 15 residues. Germline V gives CDR1 SGHAT, CDR2 FQDESV (reference sequence). The V gene lost 5 bases and the J gene lost 3 bases, with 16 bases spanning the gap. This CDR3 is CASSPLVREEETQYF. As DNA, the CDR3 is TGTGCCAGCAGCCCCCTCGTCAGGGAGGAAGAGACCCAGTACTTC. Using reference TRBV11-1 and TRBJ2-5 for the parts outside the CDR3, the full variable domain is EAEVAQSPRYKITEKSQAVAFWCDPISGHATLYWYRQILGQGPELLVQFQDESVVDDSQLPKDRFSAERLKGVDSTLKIQPAELGDSAMYLCASSPLVREEETQYFGPGTRLLVL.

The CDR3 region has the DNA TGTGCCAGCAGCCCTAGCGGGAGGAAGTACGAGCAGTACTTC. Its translation is CASSPSGRKYEQYF. This chain uses TRBV7-2 with TRBJ2-7; 11 positions match TRBD2. This CDR3 is built from 14 residues. V was clipped by 5 bases and J by 4 bases; unmatched bases: 4. Germline V gene sequence: CDR1 SGHTA, CDR2 FQGNSA.

The V call is TRBV2, the J call TRBJ2-3; the D gene is possibly TRBD2 (5 bases). The CDR3 length is 18 residues. V was clipped by 1 base and J by 3 bases, with 20 bases between them. The germline V gene encodes CDR1 SNHLY and CDR2 FYNNEI. The CDR3 sequence is CASSEVSGTGCKTDTQYF. The DNA for the CDR3 is TGTGCCAGCAGTGAAGTGAGCGGTACCGGATGCAAGACAGATACGCAGTATTTT.

The chain joins TRBV2 to TRBJ2-3, with TRBD2 identical over 7 bases. The CDR3 covers 16 residues. Losses at the gene ends were 6 bases for V and 1 base for J; bases not matched to a gene: 10. Germline V gives CDR1 SNHLY, CDR2 FYNNEI. The CDR3 region has the DNA TGTGCCAGCAGGTCCGGCGGGAGTGCTGGCACAGATACGCAGTATTTT. Translating gives CASRSGGSAGTDTQYF.

The V call is TRBV14, the J call TRBJ2-7; D is perhaps TRBD2 (5 bases). Trimming removed 4 bases at V and 2 bases at J, with 9 bases between. CDR1 and CDR2 from the germline V gene are SGHDN and FVKESK. This CDR3 contains 13 residues. The CDR3 loop is CASSPDGAYEQYF. The CDR3 DNA reads as TGTGCCAGCAGCCCCGACGGGGCCTACGAGCAGTACTTC.

The J gene is TRBJ2-7, the V gene TRBV28; TRBD1 agrees at 9 bases. With V trimmed by 3 bases and J by 2 bases, 14 bases remained unmatched. This CDR3 contains 18 residues. The germline CDR1 and CDR2 sequences are MDHEN and SYDVKM. DNA for the CDR3: TGTGCCAGCAGTTTTTTGGACTCAACGACAGGGGGGCCCTACGAGCAGTACTTC. This translates into CASSFLDSTTGGPYEQYF. Together with reference TRBV28 and TRBJ2-7, the CDR3 gives the full variable domain: DVKVTQSSRYLVKRTGEKVFLECVQDMDHENMFWYRQDPGLGLRLIYFSYDVKMKEKGDIPEGYSVSREKKERFSLILESASTNQTSMYLCASSFLDSTTGGPYEQYFGPGTRLTVT.

This clone was recorded only once. The V gene is TRBV27, the J gene TRBJ2-7; 7 nucleotides line up with TRBD2. Per the germline V gene, CDR1 is MNHEY and CDR2 is SMNVEV (reference sequence). Trimming cost V 0 bases and J 0 bases; bases outside gene matches: 11. This CDR3 region has 18 residues. The CDR3 nucleotides are TGTGCCAGCAGTTTATCCGCGGGAGAGAAACCCCGCTCCTACGAGCAGTACTTC. It yields the protein CASSLSAGEKPRSYEQYF.

The chain carries TRBV27 and TRBJ2-3, with D maybe TRBD1 (6 bases). Trimming pared 2 bases from V and 6 bases from J, leaving 21 bases between. Germline CDR1 is MNHEY and CDR2 is SMNVEV (reference sequence). The CDR3 spans 17 residues. The CDR3 DNA follows: TGTGCCAGCAGTTTAGGGCCGGGACATCCCAGGGATGATACGCAGTATTTT. This translates into CASSLGPGHPRDDTQYF.

This chain joins TRBV29-1 and TRBJ2-5, with D perhaps matching TRBD1 or TRBD2 (6 bases each). V dropped 6 bases and J dropped 5 bases, with 16 bases sitting between them. The CDR3 length is 13 residues. Germline lookup yields CDR1 SQVTM and CDR2 ANQGSEA. The CDR3, as DNA: TGCAGCGTGAAAATAGGGGGGAGGGAGACCCAGTACTTC. The encoded protein is CSVKIGGRETQYF. Full variable domain (outside the CDR3, taken from reference TRBV29-1 and TRBJ2-5): SAVISQKPSRDICQRGTSLTIQCQVDSQVTMMFWYRQQPGQSLTLIATANQGSEATYESGFVIDKFPISRPNLTFSTLTVSNMSPEDSSIYLCSVKIGGRETQYFGPGTRLLVL.

The rearrangement joins TRBV29-1 to TRBJ1-2; tentatively, D is TRBD1 (6 bases). The germline CDR1 and CDR2 sequences are SQVTM and ANQGSEA. CDR3 length equals 13 residues. The V gene lost 7 bases and the J gene lost 3 bases, with 15 bases spanning the gap. The CDR3 DNA reads as TGCAGCGCCGTGTGGGGGGCCGACTATGGCTACACCTTC. This codes for CSAVWGADYGYTF.

The V and J genes are TRBV7-2 and TRBJ2-7, with D tentatively TRBD2 (6 bases). V shed 0 bases and J shed 6 bases, with 24 bases lying between them. From germline, CDR1 is SGHTA and CDR2 FQGNSA. The CDR3 totals 18 residues. For the CDR3, the DNA is TGTGCCAGCAGCTTAGCTAGACTAGGTCCCTCAACTTGCTCCGAGCAGTACTTC. Translated, it gives CASSLARLGPSTCSEQYF.